This T cell receptor (beta chain) was sequenced for a study of blood T cell repertoires in COVID-19 (dated by TCRdb to about 2020). Study-level background: Collaborator samples came from the United States, Italy and Spain and covered acute and convalescent phases of COVID-19. The material from the prospective study consisted of cDNA or gDNA derived from T cells, B-cell-depleted T cells, or PBMCs. Where available, HLA class I and class II types were obtained from metadata supplied by the sample provider rather than from assay-based typing. Samples came from the ongoing ImmuneRACE study (first 160 participants) plus 1,254 subjects from 6 global collaborators. Nearly every sample came with metadata listing a de-identified subject ID, COVID-19 status, age in years and sex. The dataset comprised deeply sampled blood TCRbeta repertoires from subjects exposed to, actively infected with, or recovered from COVID-19. A freely available public database, intended as a resource for researchers studying the immune response to SARS-CoV-2, is where the repertoires were released.

TCRbeta CDR3 regions were amplified from genomic DNA by means of the immunoSEQ Assay, a bias-controlled multiplex PCR. Under the source paper's analysis protocol: The number of nucleated cells in each sample was estimated by amplification of reference gene primers within the assay. Sequence reads were collapsed and filtered to measure the absolute abundance of every unique TCRbeta CDR3 rearrangement. For each sample, productive Simpson clonality was calculated as the square root of Simpson's diversity index over productive rearrangements. This immuneACCESS table, as held by TCRdb, lists in-frame sequences with V and J called but not all clones. Of the missing ones, under half trace to an unresolved V gene in checked studies; the others have no known cause. V, J and clone size are taken as reported in that table, and D and trimming were inferred from the DNA itself. The sample records 150,000 to 200,000 clones, roughly 78% of which are singletons. The top ten clones comprise 2.8% of the sample.

The collaborating institutions used their own protocols to collect whole blood in K2EDTA tubes. For TCRbeta analysis, collaborators shipped samples in one of three forms: frozen whole blood, isolated PBMCs, or DNA extracted from either of those sample types. In its sample, this clone was seen many times. Its antigen is currently not known. No per-base quality is available; no much larger clone lies one base away. The full study reports these points: Clinical and demographic metadata were provided uncurated, with the amount varying by source and participant.

V loses 6 bases, J loses 1 base, and the germline ends lie 3 bases apart. Taken from cysteine to phenylalanine, the CDR3 has 12 residues. Of the read, only the CDR3 DNA is kept; its 36 bases are in frame from base 1. CDR1 is given as MNHEY and CDR2 as SMNVEV, both from the germline V gene (reference sequence). Here the chain combines TRBV27 and TRBJ2-2; a confident D gene designation cannot be given. The receptor was derived from a woman older than 75 with active or convalescent COVID-19. The sample comprised peripheral blood. For the CDR3, the sequence is CASSRNTGELFF. The nucleotides are TGTGCCAGCAGCCGGAACACCGGGGAGCTGTTTTTT.